The rows below give T cell receptor beta chains drawn from one sample of a study of blood T cell repertoires in COVID-19. Repertoires were generated with immunoSEQ multiplex PCR, while TCRdb's copy carries only in-frame clones and drops some. The data hold 65,000 to 90,000 clones, with around nine tenths observed a single time. Sample: peripheral blood. Receptors were obtained from a human donor in a cohort sampled during active COVID-19. Both conserved end residues are part of each CDR3.

TRBV18	TRBJ2-7	CASSPTPGTGGYEQYF
TRBV25-1	TRBJ1-2	CASSERSGHNYGYTF
TRBV18	TRBJ2-1	CASSLGLAGFNEQFF
TRBV6-5	TRBJ1-1	CASSREEGNTEAFF
TRBV7-6	TRBJ2-1	CASSLVGQGALNEQFF
TRBV5-6	TRBJ1-2	CASSLVGYGYTF
TRBV5-5	TRBJ1-4	CASSFGTGGEKLFF
TRBV2	TRBJ1-1	CASSLNTEAFF
TRBV18	TRBJ1-5	CASSPDLEGPQHF
TRBV5-1	TRBJ1-1	CASRLTATHRETEAFF
TRBV6-4	TRBJ2-2	CASSLEANTGELFF
TRBV6-2/TRBV6-3	TRBJ2-2	CASSYPPSTNTGELFF
TRBV4-1	TRBJ1-1	CASHSAGFNTEAFF
TRBV5-6	TRBJ2-3	CASSMDLDTQYF
TRBV7-3	TRBJ2-7	CASSAGGTGAREQYF
TRBV5-8	TRBJ2-7	CASSKVLGQNSYEQYF
TRBV5-4	TRBJ2-7	CASSRPGTGTYEQYF